This TCR beta chain was found in a study of blood T cell repertoires in COVID-19. The wider study: From the United States, Italy and Spain came samples of acute and convalescent COVID-19. Sources were T cells, B-cell-depleted T cells, or PBMCs; the material itself was cDNA or gDNA.

In the authors' methods: Estimated nucleated cell counts came from reference gene primer amplification. The repertoire was sequenced with immunoSEQ multiplex PCR; TCRdb's copy has only in-frame clones and lacks some. From that table come the V and J calls and clone size; the DNA was used to work out D and trimming. Of 140,000 or so clones listed, roughly 85% are singletons. Sequencing used peripheral blood. The source of this sequence is a human donor with acute or convalescent COVID-19. The donor label of this sample is uncertain.

The CDR3 nucleotides read TGTGCCAGCAGCCGTAGCGGGGTCTCCTACAATGAGCAGTTCTTC. This sequence encodes CASSRSGVSYNEQFF. V usage is TRBV13 and J usage is TRBJ2-1, with 8 bases lining up with TRBD2. The CDR3 is made up of 15 amino acids. The trim removed 5 bases at V and 0 bases at J, leaving 3 bases unmatched. Germline V gives CDR1 PRHDT, CDR2 FYEKMQ (reference sequence).